This is a list of T cell receptor beta chains from one sample in a study of cytomegalovirus exposure and HLA in healthy donors. Libraries were prepared by immunoSEQ multiplex PCR; TCRdb keeps only in-frame clonotypes and omits some of them. Its clone listing holds approximately 140,000 clones. The sequenced sample consisted of PBMCs. Receptor source: a man aged 40-55 years in good health and CMV-seronegative. The CDR3 runs from the conserved cysteine through the conserved F or W. Each record gives: J gene, V gene, D gene, CDR3 protein, CDR3 DNA. A D gene is named only where the DNA matches it firmly.

J gene: TRBJ2-7; V gene: TRBV6-5; D gene: TRBD1; CDR3 protein: CASSPAGQGASEYF; CDR3 DNA: TGTGCCAGCAGTCCAGCGGGACAGGGGGCGAGTGAGTACTTC
J gene: TRBJ2-3; V gene: TRBV27; D gene: TRBD2; CDR3 protein: CASSLSFRPSSGGDTQYF; CDR3 DNA: TGTGCCAGCAGTTTATCGTTCCGTCCGTCTAGCGGGGGGGATACGCAGTATTTT
J gene: TRBJ1-2; V gene: TRBV11-2; D gene: TRBD1; CDR3 protein: CASSLRGLDGYTF; CDR3 DNA: TGTGCCAGCAGCCTCAGGGGGCTGGATGGCTACACCTTC
J gene: TRBJ2-5; V gene: TRBV5-8; D gene: .; CDR3 protein: CASSRGGSVPETQYF; CDR3 DNA: TGTGCCAGCAGCCGGGGTGGGAGCGTCCCGGAGACCCAGTACTTC
J gene: TRBJ2-5; V gene: TRBV5-4; D gene: .; CDR3 protein: CASSPVGAVGTQYF; CDR3 DNA: TGTGCCAGCAGCCCGGTGGGGGCGGTAGGGACCCAGTACTTC
J gene: TRBJ2-7; V gene: TRBV9; D gene: TRBD1; CDR3 protein: CAGGQRSSYEQYF; CDR3 DNA: TGTGCTGGGGGACAGAGGAGCTCCTACGAGCAGTACTTC
J gene: TRBJ1-1; V gene: TRBV9; D gene: .; CDR3 protein: CASSVALNTEAFF; CDR3 DNA: TGTGCCAGCAGCGTAGCTCTGAACACTGAAGCTTTCTTT
J gene: TRBJ1-5; V gene: TRBV7-2; D gene: .; CDR3 protein: CASSLDSYSNQPQHF; CDR3 DNA: TGTGCCAGCAGCTTGGACAGCTATAGCAATCAGCCCCAGCATTTT
J gene: TRBJ1-3; V gene: TRBV6-6; D gene: .; CDR3 protein: CASSPRTAGNTIYF; CDR3 DNA: TGTGCCAGCAGTCCCAGGACAGCCGGAAACACCATATATTTT
J gene: TRBJ2-2; V gene: TRBV4-2; D gene: TRBD2; CDR3 protein: CASSQGLAVNTGELFF; CDR3 DNA: TGTGCCAGCAGCCAAGGGCTAGCGGTTAACACCGGGGAGCTGTTTTTT
J gene: TRBJ1-5; V gene: TRBV6-5; D gene: TRBD1; CDR3 protein: CASTRDRYQPQHF; CDR3 DNA: TGTGCCAGCACTCGGGACAGGTATCAGCCCCAGCATTTT
J gene: TRBJ1-1; V gene: TRBV5-5; D gene: .; CDR3 protein: CASKDTENTEAFF; CDR3 DNA: TGTGCCAGCAAGGATACAGAGAACACTGAAGCTTTCTTT
J gene: TRBJ1-5; V gene: TRBV5-5; D gene: .; CDR3 protein: CASSSAGWQPQHF; CDR3 DNA: TGTGCCAGCAGCTCGGCGGGATGGCAGCCCCAGCATTTT
J gene: TRBJ2-7; V gene: TRBV6-1; D gene: .; CDR3 protein: CASSRTDGNEQYF; CDR3 DNA: TGTGCCAGCAGCCGGACAGACGGGAACGAGCAGTACTTC
J gene: TRBJ2-3; V gene: TRBV4-1; D gene: TRBD2; CDR3 protein: CASSQGGGTDTQYF; CDR3 DNA: TGCGCCAGCAGCCAAGGGGGGGGGACAGATACGCAGTATTTT
J gene: TRBJ2-7; V gene: TRBV6-1; D gene: .; CDR3 protein: CASLNSYEQYF; CDR3 DNA: TGTGCCAGTTTAAATTCCTACGAGCAGTACTTC
J gene: TRBJ1-5; V gene: TRBV7-8; D gene: .; CDR3 protein: CASSLGLDNQPQHF; CDR3 DNA: TGTGCCAGCAGCTTGGGACTGGATAATCAGCCCCAGCATTTT
J gene: TRBJ2-5; V gene: TRBV5-1; D gene: TRBD1; CDR3 protein: CASSLAGQALRETQYF; CDR3 DNA: TGCGCCAGCAGCCTGGCCGGACAGGCCCTCAGGGAGACCCAGTACTTC
J gene: TRBJ2-5; V gene: TRBV5-6; D gene: TRBD2; CDR3 protein: CASSRSGGQETQYF; CDR3 DNA: TGTGCCAGCAGCCGTAGCGGGGGGCAAGAGACCCAGTACTTC
J gene: TRBJ1-1; V gene: TRBV29-1; D gene: .; CDR3 protein: CSVDGPGGGYTEAFF; CDR3 DNA: TGCAGCGTTGATGGCCCCGGCGGGGGCTACACTGAAGCTTTCTTT
J gene: TRBJ2-2; V gene: TRBV4-2; D gene: .; CDR3 protein: CASSQEEAGNTGELFF; CDR3 DNA: TGTGCCAGCAGCCAAGAGGAAGCGGGGAACACCGGGGAGCTGTTTTTT
J gene: TRBJ1-2; V gene: TRBV5-5; D gene: .; CDR3 protein: CASSLGLASDGYTF; CDR3 DNA: TGTGCCAGCAGCTTGGGACTGGCCTCTGATGGCTACACCTTC
J gene: TRBJ2-6; V gene: TRBV5-1; D gene: .; CDR3 protein: CASSLEVVGGANVLTF; CDR3 DNA: TGCGCCAGCAGCTTGGAAGTGGTCGGTGGGGCCAACGTCCTGACTTTC
J gene: TRBJ2-7; V gene: TRBV4-3; D gene: TRBD1; CDR3 protein: CASSLYLQGSSYEQYF; CDR3 DNA: TGCGCCAGCAGCCTTTACCTACAGGGGTCCTCCTACGAGCAGTACTTC
J gene: TRBJ1-5; V gene: TRBV4-2; D gene: .; CDR3 protein: CASSGGGAQPQHF; CDR3 DNA: TGTGCCAGCAGCGGCGGGGGGGCTCAGCCCCAGCATTTT
J gene: TRBJ1-3; V gene: TRBV4-2; D gene: .; CDR3 protein: CASSQERGSGNTIYF; CDR3 DNA: TGTGCCAGCAGCCAAGAGAGAGGGTCTGGAAACACCATATATTTT
J gene: TRBJ2-5; V gene: TRBV11-3; D gene: .; CDR3 protein: CASSLGTQETQYF; CDR3 DNA: TGTGCCAGCAGCTTGGGGACTCAAGAGACCCAGTACTTC
J gene: TRBJ1-1; V gene: TRBV10-3; D gene: .; CDR3 protein: CAISAEGGDTEAFF; CDR3 DNA: TGTGCCATCAGTGCAGAGGGAGGGGATACTGAAGCTTTCTTT
J gene: TRBJ1-6; V gene: TRBV2; D gene: .; CDR3 protein: CASHLNTNPNSPLHF; CDR3 DNA: TGTGCCAGCCACCTTAACACCAACCCAAATTCACCCCTCCACTTT
J gene: TRBJ2-1; V gene: TRBV19; D gene: TRBD2; CDR3 protein: CASSTPGTSYVDEQFF; CDR3 DNA: TGTGCCAGTAGTACGCCCGGGACTAGTTATGTCGATGAGCAGTTCTTC
J gene: TRBJ2-7; V gene: TRBV7-9; D gene: .; CDR3 protein: CASSFYFSYEQYF; CDR3 DNA: TGTGCCAGCAGCTTTTATTTTTCCTACGAGCAGTACTTC
J gene: TRBJ2-7; V gene: TRBV5-6; D gene: TRBD1; CDR3 protein: CASSRAGQGISYEQYF; CDR3 DNA: TGTGCCAGCAGCCGGGCCGGACAGGGGATTTCCTACGAGCAGTACTTC
J gene: TRBJ2-7; V gene: TRBV5-1; D gene: .; CDR3 protein: CASSPNTEQYF; CDR3 DNA: TGCGCCAGCAGCCCCAACACCGAGCAGTACTTC
J gene: TRBJ2-2; V gene: TRBV7-3; D gene: .; CDR3 protein: CASSQAGPGELFF; CDR3 DNA: TGTGCCAGCAGCCAGGCGGGACCCGGGGAGCTGTTTTTT
J gene: TRBJ2-5; V gene: TRBV7-2; D gene: .; CDR3 protein: CASSSGYGNQETQYF; CDR3 DNA: TGTGCCAGCAGTTCTGGTTATGGCAATCAAGAGACCCAGTACTTC
J gene: TRBJ2-1; V gene: TRBV11-2; D gene: TRBD2; CDR3 protein: CASSARTSSGLYNEQFF; CDR3 DNA: TGTGCCAGCAGCGCAAGGACTAGTTCAGGCCTGTACAATGAGCAGTTCTTC
J gene: TRBJ2-2; V gene: TRBV9; D gene: .; CDR3 protein: CASSVPPSGTGELFF; CDR3 DNA: TGTGCCAGCAGCGTACCGCCTTCGGGCACCGGGGAGCTGTTTTTT
J gene: TRBJ2-3; V gene: TRBV2; D gene: TRBD2; CDR3 protein: CARSAGGGGGDTQYF; CDR3 DNA: TGTGCCAGGAGTGCCGGTGGCGGGGGTGGAGATACGCAGTATTTT
J gene: TRBJ1-1; V gene: TRBV27; D gene: .; CDR3 protein: CASSLYVAGLNTEAFF; CDR3 DNA: TGTGCCAGCAGTTTATACGTTGCGGGGCTGAACACTGAAGCTTTCTTT
J gene: TRBJ2-5; V gene: TRBV19; D gene: TRBD2; CDR3 protein: CASSALGLEGETQYF; CDR3 DNA: TGTGCCAGTAGTGCCCTGGGACTAGAGGGAGAGACCCAGTACTTC
J gene: TRBJ2-7; V gene: TRBV11-2; D gene: .; CDR3 protein: CASSRGGGPLYEQYF; CDR3 DNA: TGTGCCAGCAGCCGAGGAGGGGGCCCCCTCTACGAGCAGTACTTC
J gene: TRBJ1-2; V gene: TRBV5-1; D gene: .; CDR3 protein: CASSLVGLSGYTF; CDR3 DNA: TGCGCCAGCAGCTTGGTGGGGCTAAGTGGCTACACCTTC
J gene: TRBJ2-7; V gene: TRBV7-8; D gene: .; CDR3 protein: CASSPRTDYEQYF; CDR3 DNA: TGTGCCAGCAGCCCCCGGACAGACTACGAGCAGTACTTC
J gene: TRBJ1-2; V gene: TRBV5-1; D gene: .; CDR3 protein: CASSPGGLTNYGYTF; CDR3 DNA: TGCGCCAGCAGCCCTGGGGGACTTACTAACTATGGCTACACCTTC
J gene: TRBJ1-5; V gene: TRBV7-9; D gene: TRBD1; CDR3 protein: CASSDRQGDNQPQHF; CDR3 DNA: TGTGCCAGCAGCGACCGACAGGGGGACAATCAGCCCCAGCATTTT
J gene: TRBJ1-2; V gene: TRBV2; D gene: TRBD1; CDR3 protein: CASTGQGGYGYTF; CDR3 DNA: TGTGCCAGCACTGGACAGGGGGGCTATGGCTACACCTTC
J gene: TRBJ2-7; V gene: TRBV6-5; D gene: .; CDR3 protein: CASSYSSGTAYEQYF; CDR3 DNA: TGTGCCAGCAGTTACTCAAGCGGCACCGCCTACGAGCAGTACTTC
J gene: TRBJ2-1; V gene: TRBV9; D gene: TRBD2; CDR3 protein: CASSVSSGGAYNEQFF; CDR3 DNA: TGTGCCAGCAGCGTGTCTAGCGGGGGGGCCTACAATGAGCAGTTCTTC
J gene: TRBJ1-5; V gene: TRBV2; D gene: TRBD1; CDR3 protein: CASSLQGMSNQPQHF; CDR3 DNA: TGTGCCAGCAGTCTACAGGGGATGAGCAATCAGCCCCAGCATTTT
J gene: TRBJ1-2; V gene: TRBV5-1; D gene: .; CDR3 protein: CASSSMGRNYGYTF; CDR3 DNA: TGCGCCAGCAGCTCCATGGGGAGGAACTATGGCTACACCTTC
J gene: TRBJ1-1; V gene: TRBV2; D gene: .; CDR3 protein: CASSYYTEAFF; CDR3 DNA: TGTGCCAGCAGTTATTACACTGAAGCTTTCTTT
J gene: TRBJ1-5; V gene: TRBV7-8; D gene: .; CDR3 protein: CASSLAGWSNQPQHF; CDR3 DNA: TGTGCCAGCAGCTTAGCGGGCTGGAGCAATCAGCCCCAGCATTTT
J gene: TRBJ2-1; V gene: TRBV6-5; D gene: TRBD2; CDR3 protein: CASRGGPGEQFF; CDR3 DNA: TGTGCCAGTCGGGGGGGGCCGGGTGAGCAGTTCTTC
J gene: TRBJ1-4; V gene: TRBV12-2; D gene: .; CDR3 protein: CASRCAVTGHNEKLFF; CDR3 DNA: TGTGCAAGTCGCTGCGCCGTGACGGGTCATAATGAAAAACTGTTTTTT
J gene: TRBJ2-2; V gene: TRBV9; D gene: .; CDR3 protein: CASSVSGELFF; CDR3 DNA: TGTGCCAGCAGCGTATCGGGGGAGCTGTTTTTT
J gene: TRBJ1-2; V gene: TRBV29-1; D gene: TRBD1; CDR3 protein: CSVGTGGYGYTF; CDR3 DNA: TGCAGCGTTGGGACAGGGGGTTATGGCTACACCTTC
J gene: TRBJ1-2; V gene: TRBV25-1; D gene: .; CDR3 protein: CASSEEDGRSGYTF; CDR3 DNA: TGTGCCAGCAGTGAAGAAGATGGGAGATCCGGCTACACCTTC
J gene: TRBJ2-5; V gene: TRBV9; D gene: .; CDR3 protein: CASSAEETQYF; CDR3 DNA: TGTGCCAGCAGCGCCGAGGAGACCCAGTACTTC
J gene: TRBJ2-2; V gene: TRBV27; D gene: TRBD1; CDR3 protein: CASSLDRGIENTGELFF; CDR3 DNA: TGTGCCAGCAGCCTGGACAGGGGGATTGAGAACACCGGGGAGCTGTTTTTT
J gene: TRBJ1-1; V gene: TRBV4-3; D gene: .; CDR3 protein: CASSQHGVNTEAFF; CDR3 DNA: TGCGCCAGCAGCCAACACGGGGTTAACACTGAAGCTTTCTTT